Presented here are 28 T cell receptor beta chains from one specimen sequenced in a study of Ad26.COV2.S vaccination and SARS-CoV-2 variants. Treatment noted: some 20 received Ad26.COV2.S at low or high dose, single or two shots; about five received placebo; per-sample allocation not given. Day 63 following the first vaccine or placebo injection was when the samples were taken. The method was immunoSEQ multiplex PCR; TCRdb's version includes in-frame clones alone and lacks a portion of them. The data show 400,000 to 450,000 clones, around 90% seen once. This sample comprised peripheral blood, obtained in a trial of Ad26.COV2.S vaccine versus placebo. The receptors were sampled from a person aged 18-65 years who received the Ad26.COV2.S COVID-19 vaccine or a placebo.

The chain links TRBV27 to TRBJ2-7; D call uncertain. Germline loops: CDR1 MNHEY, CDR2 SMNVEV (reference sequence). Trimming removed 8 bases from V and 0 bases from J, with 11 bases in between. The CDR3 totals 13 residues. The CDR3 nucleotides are TGTGCCAGCGGGGAAGGAAGCTCCTACGAGCAGTACTTC. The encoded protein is CASGEGSSYEQYF.

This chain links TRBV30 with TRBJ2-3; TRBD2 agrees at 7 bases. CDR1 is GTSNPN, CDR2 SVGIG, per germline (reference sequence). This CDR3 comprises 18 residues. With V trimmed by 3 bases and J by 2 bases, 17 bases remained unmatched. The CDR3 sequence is CAWSALPPTSSSTDTQYF. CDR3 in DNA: TGTGCCTGGAGCGCACTTCCCCCGACTAGCTCCTCCACAGATACGCAGTATTTT.

CDR3 amino acids: CASSLAGVQAGAEQYF. CDR3 DNA: TGTGCCAGCAGCTTAGCCGGTGTTCAAGCGGGAGCCGAGCAGTACTTC. The chain couples TRBV7-8 to TRBJ2-7; 8 nucleotides align to TRBD2. Germline CDR1 is SGHVS and CDR2 is FQNEAQ. Unmatched junction bases numbered 10, after V lost 0 bases and J lost 6 bases. This CDR3 spans 16 amino acids. The full variable domain, with the rest looked up from reference TRBV7-8 and TRBJ2-7, is GAGVSQSPRYKVAKRGQDVALRCDPISGHVSLFWYQQALGQGPEFLTYFQNEAQLDKSGLPSDRFFAERPEGSVSTLKIQRTQQEDSAVYLCASSLAGVQAGAEQYFGPGTRLTVT.

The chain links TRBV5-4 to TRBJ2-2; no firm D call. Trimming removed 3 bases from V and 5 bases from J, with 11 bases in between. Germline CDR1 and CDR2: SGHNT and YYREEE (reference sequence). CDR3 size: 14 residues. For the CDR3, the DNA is TGTGCCAGCAGCTCTCTCGGACCTACCGGGGAGCTGTTTTTT. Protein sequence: CASSSLGPTGELFF.

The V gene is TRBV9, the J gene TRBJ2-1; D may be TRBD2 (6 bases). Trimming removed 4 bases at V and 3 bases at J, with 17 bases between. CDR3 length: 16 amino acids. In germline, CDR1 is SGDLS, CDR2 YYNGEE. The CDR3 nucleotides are TGTGCCAGCAGCCCCCGTAGCCGGAGGGGCTACAATGAGCAGTTCTTC. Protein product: CASSPRSRRGYNEQFF.

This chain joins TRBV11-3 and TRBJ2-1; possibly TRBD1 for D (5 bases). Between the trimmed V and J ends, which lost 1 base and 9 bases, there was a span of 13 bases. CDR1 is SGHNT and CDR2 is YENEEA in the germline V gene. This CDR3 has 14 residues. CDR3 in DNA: TGTGCCAGCAGCTTAGGGGCTGGTGGGGCTGAGCAGTTCTTC. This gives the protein CASSLGAGGAEQFF.

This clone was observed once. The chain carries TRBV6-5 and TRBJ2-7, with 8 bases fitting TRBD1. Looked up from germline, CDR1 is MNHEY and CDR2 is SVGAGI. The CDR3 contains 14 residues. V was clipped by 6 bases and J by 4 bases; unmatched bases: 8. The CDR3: CASSSRGRFYEQYF. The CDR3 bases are TGTGCCAGCAGCTCCAGGGGGCGGTTTTACGAGCAGTACTTC.

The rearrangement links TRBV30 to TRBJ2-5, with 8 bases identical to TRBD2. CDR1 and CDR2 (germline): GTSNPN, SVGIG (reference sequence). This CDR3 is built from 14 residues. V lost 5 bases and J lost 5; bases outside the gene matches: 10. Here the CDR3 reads CAWSLGGGSETQYF. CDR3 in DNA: TGTGCCTGGTCCCTCGGGGGGGGAAGCGAGACCCAGTACTTC.

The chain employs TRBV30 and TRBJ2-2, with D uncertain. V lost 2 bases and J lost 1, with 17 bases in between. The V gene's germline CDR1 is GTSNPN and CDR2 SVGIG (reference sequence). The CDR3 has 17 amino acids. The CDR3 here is CAWSPLGMTKNTGELFF. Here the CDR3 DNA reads TGTGCCTGGAGTCCGCTAGGGATGACAAAGAACACCGGGGAGCTGTTTTTT. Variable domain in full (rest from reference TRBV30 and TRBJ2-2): SQTIHQWPATLVQPVGSPLSLECTVEGTSNPNLYWYRQAAGRGLQLLFYSVGIGQISSEVPQNLSASRPQDRQFILSSKKLLLSDSGFYLCAWSPLGMTKNTGELFFGEGSRLTVL.

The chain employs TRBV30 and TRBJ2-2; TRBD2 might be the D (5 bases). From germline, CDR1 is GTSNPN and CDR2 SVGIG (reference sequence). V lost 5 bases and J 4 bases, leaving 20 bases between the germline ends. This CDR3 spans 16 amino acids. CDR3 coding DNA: TGTGCCTGGTACATGTTCGGAGGATCTCGCACCGGGGAGCTGTTTTTT. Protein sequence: CAWYMFGGSRTGELFF.

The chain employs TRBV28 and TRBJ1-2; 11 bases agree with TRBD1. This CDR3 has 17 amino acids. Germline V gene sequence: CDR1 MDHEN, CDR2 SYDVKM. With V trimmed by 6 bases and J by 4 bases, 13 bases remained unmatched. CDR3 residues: CASSHRDRGFQGYGYTF. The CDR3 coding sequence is TGTGCCAGCAGCCACCGGGACAGGGGGTTTCAGGGCTATGGCTACACCTTC.

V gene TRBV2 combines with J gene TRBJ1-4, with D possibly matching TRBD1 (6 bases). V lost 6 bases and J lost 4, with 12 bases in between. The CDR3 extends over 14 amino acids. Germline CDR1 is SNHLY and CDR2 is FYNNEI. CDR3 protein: CASSGGQLNEKLFF. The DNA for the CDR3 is TGTGCCAGCAGCGGAGGACAGCTTAATGAAAAACTGTTTTTT.

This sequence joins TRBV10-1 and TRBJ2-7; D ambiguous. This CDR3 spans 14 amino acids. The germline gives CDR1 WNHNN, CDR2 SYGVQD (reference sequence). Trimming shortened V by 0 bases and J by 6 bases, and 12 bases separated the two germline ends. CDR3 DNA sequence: TGCGCCAGCAGTGAGTCGCACGGCCGGGCCGAGCAGTACTTC. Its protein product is CASSESHGRAEQYF.

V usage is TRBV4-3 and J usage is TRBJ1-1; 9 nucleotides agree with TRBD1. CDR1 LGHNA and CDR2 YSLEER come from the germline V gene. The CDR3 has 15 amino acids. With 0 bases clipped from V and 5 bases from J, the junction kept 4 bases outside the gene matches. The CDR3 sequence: CASSQDGTGSTEAFF. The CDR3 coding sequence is TGCGCCAGCAGCCAAGATGGGACAGGGTCGACTGAAGCTTTCTTT.

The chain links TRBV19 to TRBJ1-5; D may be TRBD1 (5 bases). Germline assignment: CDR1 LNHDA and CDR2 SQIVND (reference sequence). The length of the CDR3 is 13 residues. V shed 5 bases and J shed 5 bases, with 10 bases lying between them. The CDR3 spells CASSPWGYQPQHF. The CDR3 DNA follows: TGTGCCAGTAGTCCATGGGGCTATCAGCCCCAGCATTTT.

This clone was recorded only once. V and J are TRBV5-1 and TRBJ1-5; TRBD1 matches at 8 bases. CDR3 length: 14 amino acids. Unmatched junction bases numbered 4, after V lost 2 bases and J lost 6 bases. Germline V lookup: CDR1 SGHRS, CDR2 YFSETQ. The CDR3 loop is CASSFRGQGQPQHF. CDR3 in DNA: TGCGCCAGCAGCTTCAGGGGGCAGGGTCAGCCCCAGCATTTT.

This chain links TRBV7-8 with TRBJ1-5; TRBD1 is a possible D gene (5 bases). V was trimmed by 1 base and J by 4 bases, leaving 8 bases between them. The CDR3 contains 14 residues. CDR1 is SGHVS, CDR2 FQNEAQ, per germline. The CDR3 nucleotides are TGTGCCAGCAGCTTAGGGGGGAATAATCAGCCCCAGCATTTT. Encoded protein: CASSLGGNNQPQHF.

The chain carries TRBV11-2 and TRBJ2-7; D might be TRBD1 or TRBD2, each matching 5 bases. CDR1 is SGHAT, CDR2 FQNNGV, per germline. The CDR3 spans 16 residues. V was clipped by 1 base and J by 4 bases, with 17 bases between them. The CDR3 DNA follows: TGTGCCAGCAGCTTAGCCCCCGGGCAGGGACGGTACGAGCAGTACTTC. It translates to CASSLAPGQGRYEQYF.

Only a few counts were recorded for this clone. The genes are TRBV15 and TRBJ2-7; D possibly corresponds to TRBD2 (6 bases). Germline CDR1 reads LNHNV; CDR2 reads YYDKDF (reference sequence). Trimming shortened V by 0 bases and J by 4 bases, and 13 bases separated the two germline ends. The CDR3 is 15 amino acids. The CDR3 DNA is TGTGCCACCAGCAGAGATGTCTCGGGAGTGTACGAGCAGTACTTC. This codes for CATSRDVSGVYEQYF.

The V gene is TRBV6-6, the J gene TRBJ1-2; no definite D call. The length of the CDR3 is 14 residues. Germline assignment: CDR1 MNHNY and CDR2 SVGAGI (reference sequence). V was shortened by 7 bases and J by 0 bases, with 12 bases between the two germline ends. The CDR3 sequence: CASTKNGPNYGYTF. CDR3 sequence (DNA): TGTGCCAGCACCAAGAACGGCCCTAACTATGGCTACACCTTC.

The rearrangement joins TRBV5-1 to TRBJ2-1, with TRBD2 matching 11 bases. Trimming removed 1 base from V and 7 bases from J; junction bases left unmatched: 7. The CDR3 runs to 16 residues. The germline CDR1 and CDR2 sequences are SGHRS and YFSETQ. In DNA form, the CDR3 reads TGCGCCAGCAGCTTGAGAGTACTAGCGGGAGAGAATGAGCAGTTCTTC. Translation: CASSLRVLAGENEQFF. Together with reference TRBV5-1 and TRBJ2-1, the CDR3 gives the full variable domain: KAGVTQTPRYLIKTRGQQVTLSCSPISGHRSVSWYQQTPGQGLQFLFEYFSETQRNKGNFPGRFSGRQFSNSRSEMNVSTLELGDSALYLCASSLRVLAGENEQFFGPGTRLTVL.

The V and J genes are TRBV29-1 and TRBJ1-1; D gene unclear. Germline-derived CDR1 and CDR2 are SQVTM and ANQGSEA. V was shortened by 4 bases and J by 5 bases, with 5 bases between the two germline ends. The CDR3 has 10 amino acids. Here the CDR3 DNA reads TGCAGCGTTGTCATAACTGAAGCTTTCTTT. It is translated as CSVVITEAFF.

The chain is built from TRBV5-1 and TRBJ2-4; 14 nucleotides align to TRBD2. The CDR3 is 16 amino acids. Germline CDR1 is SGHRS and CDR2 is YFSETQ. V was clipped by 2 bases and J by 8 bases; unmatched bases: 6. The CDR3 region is CASSFGTSGSLDIQYF. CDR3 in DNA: TGCGCCAGCAGCTTCGGGACTAGCGGGAGCTTGGACATTCAGTACTTC.

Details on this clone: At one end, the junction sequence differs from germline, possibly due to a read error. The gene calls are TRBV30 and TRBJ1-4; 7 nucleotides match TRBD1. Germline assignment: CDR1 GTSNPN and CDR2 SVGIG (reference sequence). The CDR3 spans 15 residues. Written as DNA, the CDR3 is TGTGCCTGGAGTCTAGGACAGGTCTCTAAGGAAAAACTGTTTTTT. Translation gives CAWSLGQVSKEKLFF.

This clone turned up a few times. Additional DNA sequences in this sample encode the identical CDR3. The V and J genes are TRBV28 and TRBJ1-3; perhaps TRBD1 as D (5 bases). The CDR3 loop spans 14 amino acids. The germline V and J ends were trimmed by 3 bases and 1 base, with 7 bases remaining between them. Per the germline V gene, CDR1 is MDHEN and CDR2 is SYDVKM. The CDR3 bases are TGTGCCAGCAGTTTGGGGGGATCTGGAAACACCATATATTTT. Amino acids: CASSLGGSGNTIYF.

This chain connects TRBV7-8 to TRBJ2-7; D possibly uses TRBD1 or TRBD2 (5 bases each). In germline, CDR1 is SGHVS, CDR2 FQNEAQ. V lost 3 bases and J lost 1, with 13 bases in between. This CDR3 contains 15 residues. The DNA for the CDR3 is TGTGCCAGCAGCTTCGTGAGGGGTAGATCCTACGAGCAGTACTTC. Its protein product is CASSFVRGRSYEQYF.

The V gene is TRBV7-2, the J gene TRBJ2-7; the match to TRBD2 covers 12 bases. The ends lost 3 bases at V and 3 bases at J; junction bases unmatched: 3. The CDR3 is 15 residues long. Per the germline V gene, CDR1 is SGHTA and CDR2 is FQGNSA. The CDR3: CASSFPSGRGYEQYF. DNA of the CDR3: TGTGCCAGCAGCTTCCCTAGCGGGAGGGGCTACGAGCAGTACTTC. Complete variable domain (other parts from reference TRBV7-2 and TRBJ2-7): GAGVSQSPSNKVTEKGKDVELRCDPISGHTALYWYRQSLGQGLEFLIYFQGNSAPDKSGLPSDRFSAERTGGSVSTLTIQRTQQEDSAVYLCASSFPSGRGYEQYFGPGTRLTVT.

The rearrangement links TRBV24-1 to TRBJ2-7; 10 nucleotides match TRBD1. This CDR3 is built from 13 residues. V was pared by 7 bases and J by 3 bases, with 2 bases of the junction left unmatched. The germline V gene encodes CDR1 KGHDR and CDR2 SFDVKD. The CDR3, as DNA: TGTGCCACCAGCCGGGACAGGGGCTACGAGCAGTACTTC. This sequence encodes CATSRDRGYEQYF.